This T cell receptor (beta chain) was sequenced for a study of OX40 agonist ivuxolimab in advanced cancers. Study results and caveats: Clonal expansion in partial responders at 0.1-3.0 mg/kg ranked among the lowest. Clones of CD4+ and CD8+ blood T cells grew by week 6 at doses of 0.1 to 3.0 mg/kg. Certain nonresponders additionally had low normalized T-cell clonal expansion.

As concerns this clone: The antigen is unknown.

Germline values: CDR1 MNHNY, CDR2 SVGAGI (reference sequence). V shed 0 bases and J shed 3 bases, with 9 bases lying between them. The CDR3 is made up of 15 amino acids. The repertoire was sequenced with immunoSEQ multiplex PCR; TCRdb's copy has only in-frame clones and lacks some. Here the sample spans over 95,000 clones, 95% to 96% being singletons. The chain carries TRBV6-6 and TRBJ1-5; no clear D gene. The source material was CD4+ or CD8+ T cells sorted from blood, sampled in a trial of the OX40 agonist ivuxolimab. The receptor was isolated from an adult with an advanced solid tumor such as melanoma, head and neck, liver or kidney cancer. The CDR3 loop reads CASSYSKTLNQPQHF. The CDR3 nucleotides are TGTGCCAGCAGTTACTCGAAGACGCTCAATCAGCCCCAGCATTTT.